What follows are 15 T cell receptor beta chains derived from one specimen sequenced in a study of beta chain features in type 1 diabetes. Findings of the study overall: TCRB CDR3s from Type 1 diabetes patients were moderately but significantly shorter in all four CD4+ subsets.

TCRB transcripts that were expressed got sequenced, as all of the isolated RNA had been reverse transcribed. TCRdb's table, derived via immunoSEQ multiplex PCR, lists solely in-frame clones and lacks some. The table includes 300,000 to 350,000 clones, 9.3% detected once. No antigen has been assigned to these receptors. Material: central memory CD4+ T cells from blood. The receptors shown here come from a young man with type 1 diabetes.

The chain is built from TRBV29-1 and TRBJ1-1; a possible D gene is TRBD1 (5 bases). V lost 3 bases and J lost 6, with 11 bases in between. Looked up from germline, CDR1 is SQVTM and CDR2 is ANQGSEA. The CDR3 totals 12 residues. Here the CDR3 reads CSVELGRAEAFF. The CDR3 DNA reads as TGCAGCGTTGAGTTGGGCAGGGCTGAAGCTTTCTTT.

This clone was counted a few times. At the DNA level, this CDR3 is encoded by other sequences in the same sample as well. The V call is TRBV10-3, the J call TRBJ2-3; D ambiguous. CDR1 is ENHRY and CDR2 is SYGVKD in the germline V gene. The CDR3 is 13 residues long. V was trimmed by 8 bases and J by 0 bases, leaving 9 bases between them. Here the CDR3 DNA reads TGTGCCATCTCCCCCGGGAGCACAGATACGCAGTATTTT. Protein product: CAISPGSTDTQYF.

The rearrangement joins TRBV11-3 to TRBJ2-1; perhaps TRBD1 as D (6 bases). V dropped 1 base and J dropped 9 bases, with 13 bases sitting between them. Germline lookup yields CDR1 SGHNT and CDR2 YENEEA. CDR3 length equals 14 residues. CDR3 amino acids: CASSLGTAVGEQFF. The CDR3 nucleotides are TGTGCCAGCAGCTTAGGGACAGCCGTGGGTGAGCAGTTCTTC. Drawing the rest from reference TRBV11-3 and TRBJ2-1, the complete variable domain is EAGVVQSPRYKIIEKKQPVAFWCNPISGHNTLYWYLQNLGQGPELLIRYENEEAVDDSQLPKDRFSAERLKGVDSTLKIQPAELGDSAVYLCASSLGTAVGEQFFGPGTRLTVL.

CDR3 sequence reads: CASSDSGVGYNEQFF. CDR3 bases: TGCGCCAGCAGCGATAGCGGGGTGGGCTACAATGAGCAGTTCTTC. The chain couples TRBV4-3 to TRBJ2-1; 8 positions match TRBD2. Germline loops: CDR1 LGHNA, CDR2 YSLEER. CDR3 size: 15 residues. V trimming: 5 bases; J trimming: 3 bases; junction bases outside the gene matches: 6.

This clone has ten or more counts. The chain links TRBV7-9 to TRBJ1-4; no clear D gene. V was shortened by 2 bases and J by 7 bases, with 5 bases between the two germline ends. Germline CDR1 is SEHNR and CDR2 is FQNEAQ (reference sequence). This CDR3 has 12 residues. CDR3 bases: TGTGCCAGCAGCTTAAGGGCTGAAAAACTGTTTTTT. Its protein product is CASSLRAEKLFF.

This chain links TRBV2 with TRBJ2-2; D not certain. CDR3 length equals 15 residues. CDR1 and CDR2 from the germline V gene are SNHLY and FYNNEI. Trimming left V 3 bases short and J 0 bases short, with 8 bases between. The CDR3 DNA reads as TGTGCCAGCAGTGAGCTTAGGACGAACACCGGGGAGCTGTTTTTT. Its translation: CASSELRTNTGELFF.

As concerns this clone: Given a far larger clone just one base away, this is likely a sequencing read error. The same CDR3 arises from other DNA sequences in this sample as well. The chain couples TRBV2 to TRBJ2-1; no definite D call. CDR1 and CDR2 (germline): SNHLY, FYNNEI. CDR3 size: 11 residues. Between the trimmed V and J ends, which lost 0 bases and 9 bases, there was a span of 3 bases. The CDR3 sequence: CASSEAGEQFF. For the CDR3, the DNA is TGTGCCAGCAGTGAAGCGGGTGAGCAGTTCTTC.

This chain joins TRBV5-5 and TRBJ2-3; D gene unclear. The CDR3 consists of 16 residues. With 1 base removed from V and 0 bases from J, the gap between germline ends came to 12 bases. Germline CDR1 SGHKS, CDR2 YYEKEE (reference sequence). The DNA of the CDR3 is TGTGCCAGCAGCTTGTATGGACGTCCTAGCACAGATACGCAGTATTTT. Protein: CASSLYGRPSTDTQYF.

This clone was picked up many times. V is TRBV28 and J is TRBJ1-5; no reliable D call. Germline V gives CDR1 MDHEN, CDR2 SYDVKM. The CDR3 loop spans 13 amino acids. V was trimmed by 7 bases and J by 4 bases, leaving 11 bases between them. CDR3 sequence (DNA): TGTGCCAGCAAGCTCTATCAAAATCAGCCCCAGCATTTT. This gives the protein CASKLYQNQPQHF.

In DNA, the CDR3 is TGTGCCAGCAGCCCGATGACTAGTATACACGAGCAGTACTTC. It yields the protein CASSPMTSIHEQYF. V is TRBV7-2 and J is TRBJ2-7; a weak D match, TRBD2 (6 bases). The CDR3 contains 14 residues. The germline V gene has CDR1 SGHTA and CDR2 FQGNSA. Trimming took 5 bases from V and 5 from J, leaving 16 bases between them.

This clone has only a few counts. The V gene is TRBV5-1, the J gene TRBJ2-1; D possibly corresponds to TRBD1 (6 bases). V lost 5 bases, J lost 0 bases, and 12 bases lay in between. This CDR3 spans 15 amino acids. CDR1 is SGHRS and CDR2 is YFSETQ in the germline V gene. This chain's CDR3 is CASRKTGSSYNEQFF. As DNA, the CDR3 is TGCGCCAGCAGGAAAACAGGGAGCTCCTACAATGAGCAGTTCTTC.

The chain carries TRBV4-3 and TRBJ1-5; 12 positions agree with TRBD1. In germline, CDR1 is LGHNA, CDR2 YSLEER. The trim removed 0 bases at V and 6 bases at J, leaving 9 bases unmatched. CDR3 length equals 18 residues. This chain's CDR3 is CASSQDFGTGGFSQPQHF. For the CDR3, the DNA is TGCGCCAGCAGCCAAGATTTTGGGACAGGGGGCTTTAGTCAGCCCCAGCATTTT.

This clone occurred a few times. The chain uses TRBV6-5 and TRBJ1-2, with D perhaps matching TRBD1 (6 bases). Germline V gene lookup returns CDR1 MNHEY and CDR2 SVGAGI. The CDR3 has 15 residues. V was cut by 5 bases and J by 7 bases, with 20 bases left in between. For the CDR3, the DNA is TGTGCCAGCAGTCCACCTTCGGGGGGCGGCGGTGGCTACACCTTC. The encoded protein is CASSPPSGGGGGYTF.

V and J are TRBV28 and TRBJ2-5; maybe TRBD1 (5 bases). Germline V gives CDR1 MDHEN, CDR2 SYDVKM. The CDR3 loop spans 14 amino acids. Trimming stripped 2 bases from V and 5 bases from J, with 12 bases between. The CDR3 DNA reads as TGTGCCAGCAGTTTAATAGGGGTGGGGGAGACCCAGTACTTC. It encodes CASSLIGVGETQYF.

This clone was picked up a small number of times. The chain carries TRBV19 and TRBJ2-5; TRBD1 or TRBD2 may be the D gene (5 bases each). The end of the DNA is better explained by TRBJ2-7, so the J call may be wrong. Germline lookup yields CDR1 LNHDA and CDR2 SQIVND (reference sequence). CDR3 length equals 15 residues. CDR3 loop: CASSMARGRGYEQYF. The CDR3 coding sequence is TGTGCCAGTAGTATGGCACGGGGACGAGGCTACGAGCAGTACTTC.